This note documents a single TCR beta chain sequence. Its antigen is unknown. Per the germline V gene, CDR1 is ENHRY and CDR2 is SYGVKD. V gave up 0 bases and J gave up 5 bases, with 10 bases separating them. The CDR3 consists of 14 residues. RNA, at about 0.5 to 1 ug, was reverse transcribed with random hexamers. By means of immunoSEQ multiplex PCR, TCR beta CDR3 spanning 54 Vbeta and 13 Jbeta underwent amplification. Each CDR3 protein is one row after TCRdb ran MiXCR on the immunoSEQ multiplex PCR reads. The repertoire has fewer than 350,000 distinct CDR3 sequences, approximately 90% of them found once; the top ten carry over 0.065%. The multiple sclerosis control group consisted of treatment-naive patients whose relapsing-remitting disease, which was either stable or active, fulfilled revised McDonald criteria. TEMRA cells were enriched by FACS, while CD8+ and CD4+ T cells were obtained through a negative isolation that was performed magnetically.

The sample originates from a study of CD8 T cells in Susac syndrome. Regarding the study as a whole: The authors acknowledged that their TCR sequencing and HLA analysis involved a relatively small number of individuals.

The sample was CD4+ T cells from PBMCs. The chain recombines TRBV10-3 with TRBJ2-5; unclear D gene. The receptor's source is a human donor with multiple sclerosis. CDR3 protein: CAISESRSVETQYF. CDR3 DNA sequence: TGTGCCATCAGTGAGTCAAGGTCGGTCGAGACCCAGTACTTC.